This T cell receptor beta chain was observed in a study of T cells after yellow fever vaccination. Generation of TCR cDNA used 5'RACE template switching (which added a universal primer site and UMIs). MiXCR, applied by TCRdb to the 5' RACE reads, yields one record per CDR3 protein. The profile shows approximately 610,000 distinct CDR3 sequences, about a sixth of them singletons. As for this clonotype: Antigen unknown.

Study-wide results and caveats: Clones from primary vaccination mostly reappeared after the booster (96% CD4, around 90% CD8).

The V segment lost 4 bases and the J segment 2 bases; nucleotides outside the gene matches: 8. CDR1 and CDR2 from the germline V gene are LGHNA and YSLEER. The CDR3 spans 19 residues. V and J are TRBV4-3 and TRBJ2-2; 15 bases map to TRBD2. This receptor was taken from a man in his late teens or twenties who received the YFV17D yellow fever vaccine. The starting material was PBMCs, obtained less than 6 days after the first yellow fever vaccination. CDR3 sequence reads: CASSRPPGLAGGNTGELFF. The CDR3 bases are TGCGCCAGCAGCCGACCTCCGGGACTAGCGGGGGGAAACACCGGGGAGCTGTTTTTT.